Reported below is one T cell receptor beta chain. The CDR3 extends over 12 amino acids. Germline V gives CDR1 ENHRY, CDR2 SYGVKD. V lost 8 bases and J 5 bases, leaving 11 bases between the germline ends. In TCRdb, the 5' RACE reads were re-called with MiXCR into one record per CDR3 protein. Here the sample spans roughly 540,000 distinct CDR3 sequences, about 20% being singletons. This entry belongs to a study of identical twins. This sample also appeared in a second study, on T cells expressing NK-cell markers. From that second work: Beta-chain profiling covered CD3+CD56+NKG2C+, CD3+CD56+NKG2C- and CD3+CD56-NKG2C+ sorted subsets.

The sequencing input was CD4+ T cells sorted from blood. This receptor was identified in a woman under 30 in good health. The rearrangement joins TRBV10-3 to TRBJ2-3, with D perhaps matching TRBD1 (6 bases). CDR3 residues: CAIARGIDTQYF. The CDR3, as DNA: TGTGCCATCGCCAGGGGTATAGATACGCAGTATTTT.